These 25 T cell receptor beta chains came from one sample sequenced in a study of OX40 agonist ivuxolimab in advanced cancers. Produced via immunoSEQ multiplex PCR; TCRdb's table is partial and in-frame only. The data show 60,000 or so clones, 65% to 90% seen once. The specimen was CD4+ or CD8+ T cells sorted from blood, collected in a trial of the OX40 agonist ivuxolimab. The receptors stem from an adult with an advanced solid tumor such as melanoma, head and neck, liver or kidney cancer.

This clone was detected only a few times. The gene calls are TRBV11-3 and TRBJ2-1; D assignment may be TRBD1 or TRBD2 (6 bases each). Trimming removed 3 bases at V and 2 bases at J, with 11 bases between. Germline V lookup: CDR1 SGHNT, CDR2 YENEEA. This CDR3 has 15 residues. Here the CDR3 reads CASSFGGGAYNEQFF. CDR3 DNA sequence: TGTGCCAGCAGCTTTGGAGGGGGTGCCTACAATGAGCAGTTCTTC.

This chain uses TRBV29-1 with TRBJ1-1; D is unresolved. Trimming left V 5 bases short and J 0 bases short, with 1 base between. Germline V gene lookup returns CDR1 SQVTM and CDR2 ANQGSEA. There are 10 residues in the CDR3. CDR3 nucleotide sequence: TGCAGCGTTCTGAACACTGAAGCTTTCTTT. Translated, it gives CSVLNTEAFF.

The rearrangement joins TRBV19 to TRBJ2-5, with 10 bases aligning to TRBD1. The CDR3 covers 16 residues. V lost 5 bases, J lost 5 bases, and 11 bases stayed unmatched. Germline loops: CDR1 LNHDA, CDR2 SQIVND (reference sequence). Here the CDR3 DNA reads TGTGCCAGTAGTCTTACCGACAGGGGGCGGAGGGAGACCCAGTACTTC. Protein product: CASSLTDRGRRETQYF. The full variable domain, completed using reference TRBV19 and TRBJ2-5, is DGGITQSPKYLFRKEGQNVTLSCEQNLNHDAMYWYRQDPGQGLRLIYYSQIVNDFQKGDIAEGYSVSREKKESFPLTVTSAQKNPTAFYLCASSLTDRGRRETQYFGPGTRLLVL.

The sample holds a few counts of this clone. The chain uses TRBV28 and TRBJ2-7; a possible D gene is TRBD2 (6 bases). The CDR3 consists of 15 residues. Trimming took 5 bases from V and 5 from J, leaving 19 bases between them. Germline CDR1 is MDHEN and CDR2 is SYDVKM. The CDR3 protein is CASSASNVGGDEQYF. For the CDR3, the DNA is TGTGCCAGCAGTGCCTCAAATGTAGGAGGGGACGAGCAGTACTTC.

This sequence joins TRBV6-5 and TRBJ2-3; 9 nucleotides agree with TRBD1. Germline V gives CDR1 MNHEY, CDR2 SVGAGI. There are 15 residues in the CDR3. The J segment lost 7 bases and the V segment lost 6 bases, leaving 11 bases of the junction unmatched. CDR3 sequence (DNA): TGTGCCAGCAGCCGCGGCACAGGGGGCTTCAATACGCAGTATTTT. This gives the protein CASSRGTGGFNTQYF.

This clone showed up just a few times. The V gene is TRBV27, the J gene TRBJ2-5; maybe TRBD1 (5 bases). Trimming left V 6 bases short and J 3 bases short, with 8 bases between. The CDR3 runs 12 residues. CDR1 is MNHEY and CDR2 is SMNVEV in the germline V gene (reference sequence). The CDR3 region is CASSIQEETQYF. For the CDR3, the DNA is TGTGCCAGCAGCATACAGGAAGAGACCCAGTACTTC.

This rearrangement joins TRBV28 to TRBJ1-1, with D uncertain. Germline V CDR1 and CDR2: MDHEN, SYDVKM. V was cut by 4 bases and J by 4 bases, with 13 bases left in between. This CDR3 contains 14 residues. DNA of the CDR3: TGTGCCAGCAGTTCAAACAGTGGATTCACTGAAGCTTTCTTT. Protein: CASSSNSGFTEAFF.

V usage is TRBV5-1 and J usage is TRBJ2-2, with D possibly TRBD1 on 5 matching bases. The germline V gene has CDR1 SGHRS and CDR2 YFSETQ. The CDR3 spans 16 residues. V lost 6 bases and J 0 bases, leaving 15 bases between the germline ends. The CDR3, as DNA: TGCGCCAGCACCGTCCGACAGCCTTCGAACACCGGGGAGCTGTTTTTT. This codes for CASTVRQPSNTGELFF.

The J gene is TRBJ2-5, the V gene TRBV18; D is uncertain. With 5 bases removed from V and 5 bases from J, the gap between germline ends came to 9 bases. Germline CDR1 KGHSH, CDR2 LQKENI. This CDR3 spans 12 amino acids. CDR3 sequence: CASSTEPETQYF. In DNA form, the CDR3 reads TGTGCCAGCTCAACAGAGCCGGAGACCCAGTACTTC.

The V gene is TRBV5-4, the J gene TRBJ1-1; D ambiguous. Germline values: CDR1 SGHNT, CDR2 YYREEE (reference sequence). Trimming left V 1 base short and J 4 bases short, with 20 bases between. The CDR3 runs to 17 residues. The CDR3 region is CASSLFPERAASTEAFF. Written as DNA, the CDR3 is TGTGCCAGCAGCTTGTTTCCCGAACGGGCTGCTTCCACTGAAGCTTTCTTT. Full variable domain (missing parts from reference TRBV5-4 and TRBJ1-1): ETGVTQSPTHLIKTRGQQVTLRCSSQSGHNTVSWYQQALGQGPQFIFQYYREEENGRGNFPPRFSGLQFPNYSSELNVNALELDDSALYLCASSLFPERAASTEAFFGQGTRLTVV.

As DNA, the CDR3 is TGTGCCAGCAGTTACTCGCTCCCTAGCAATCAGCCCCAGCATTTT. Translation: CASSYSLPSNQPQHF. The chain recombines TRBV6-6 with TRBJ1-5; D unresolved. From germline, CDR1 is MNHNY and CDR2 SVGAGI (reference sequence). V lost 0 bases and J lost 0, with 6 bases in between. The CDR3 has 15 residues.

This chain connects TRBV27 to TRBJ1-4; TRBD1 might be the D (6 bases). The germline V gene has CDR1 MNHEY and CDR2 SMNVEV (reference sequence). CDR3 length: 15 amino acids. Trimming stripped 5 bases from V and 8 bases from J, with 18 bases between. Here the CDR3 DNA reads TGTGCCAGCAGTAGAACCGGGGGGCAAGGGGAAAAACTGTTTTTT. It specifies CASSRTGGQGEKLFF.

The gene calls are TRBV12-5 and TRBJ1-4; D not resolved. There are 13 residues in the CDR3. V was shortened by 1 base and J by 8 bases, with 8 bases between the two germline ends. The germline V gene has CDR1 LGHNT and CDR2 FRNRAP. The CDR3 DNA follows: TGTGCTAGTGGTTTGGACGCCGGAGAAAAACTGTTTTTT. Residues: CASGLDAGEKLFF.

This rearrangement joins TRBV5-1 to TRBJ2-3; D is possibly TRBD1 (6 bases). The germline V and J ends were trimmed by 0 bases and 2 bases, with 10 bases remaining between them. The CDR3 sequence is 15 residues long. Germline CDR1 SGHRS, CDR2 YFSETQ. The CDR3: CASSLGGRDTDTQYF. The CDR3 DNA sequence: TGCGCCAGCAGCTTGGGGGGGCGCGACACAGATACGCAGTATTTT.

The V and J genes are TRBV7-3 and TRBJ2-1; D not resolved. CDR3 size: 14 residues. Germline-derived CDR1 and CDR2 are SGHTA and FQGTGA. V was shortened by 5 bases and J by 4 bases, with 12 bases between the two germline ends. The chain's CDR3 is CASSPPGGYNEQFF. The CDR3 DNA is TGTGCCAGCAGCCCTCCCGGCGGTTACAATGAGCAGTTCTTC.

The chain carries TRBV7-6 and TRBJ1-6; no definite D call. CDR3 length: 14 amino acids. V was trimmed by 0 bases and J by 5 bases, leaving 5 bases between them. In germline, CDR1 is SGHVS, CDR2 FNYEAQ. CDR3: CASSLALDNSPLHF. DNA of the CDR3: TGTGCCAGCAGCTTAGCGCTTGATAATTCACCCCTCCACTTT.

The V gene is TRBV29-1, the J gene TRBJ2-2, with D possibly TRBD2 on 5 matching bases. The CDR3 covers 13 residues. Trimming shortened V by 6 bases and J by 2 bases, and 10 bases separated the two germline ends. In germline, CDR1 is SQVTM, CDR2 ANQGSEA. The CDR3 region is CSVGVVNTGELFF. The CDR3 bases are TGCAGCGTCGGGGTGGTAAACACCGGGGAGCTGTTTTTT.

V gene TRBV5-4 combines with J gene TRBJ2-3; D unclear. With 4 bases removed from V and 2 bases from J, the gap between germline ends came to 2 bases. Germline-derived CDR1 and CDR2 are SGHNT and YYREEE (reference sequence). The CDR3 runs 11 residues. For the CDR3, the DNA is TGTGCCAGCAGCATCACAGATACGCAGTATTTT. It translates to CASSITDTQYF.

V is TRBV12-5 and J is TRBJ1-5, with D maybe TRBD1 (5 bases). The germline V and J ends were trimmed by 2 bases and 1 base, with 9 bases remaining between them. The germline CDR1 and CDR2 sequences are LGHNT and FRNRAP. The CDR3 length is 15 residues. CDR3: CASGLSQGSNQPQHF. In nucleotides, the CDR3 is TGTGCTAGTGGTTTGTCCCAGGGAAGCAATCAGCCCCAGCATTTT.

The gene calls are TRBV19 and TRBJ1-1, with D perhaps TRBD1 (5 bases). Germline CDR1 is LNHDA and CDR2 is SQIVND (reference sequence). V was cut by 7 bases and J by 7 bases, with 10 bases left in between. The CDR3 has 11 residues. Written as DNA, the CDR3 is TGTGCCAGTACAGGGCAGGTTGAAGCTTTCTTT. Protein sequence: CASTGQVEAFF.

This chain joins TRBV5-1 and TRBJ1-1; 7 bases line up with TRBD1. Germline CDR1 reads SGHRS; CDR2 reads YFSETQ. Trimming cost V 3 bases and J 2 bases; bases outside gene matches: 7. The CDR3 covers 15 residues. The CDR3 nucleotides read TGCGCCAGCAGCTCGATAGGGGGCTCCAACACTGAAGCTTTCTTT. Amino acid sequence: CASSSIGGSNTEAFF.

The chain combines TRBV6-1 with TRBJ1-2, with a tentative D call TRBD1 (5 bases). V was shortened by 2 bases and J by 8 bases, with 15 bases between the two germline ends. The germline gives CDR1 MNHNS, CDR2 SASEGT. The length of the CDR3 is 14 residues. CDR3 sequence: CASSEIRTFQGYTF. The CDR3 region has the DNA TGTGCCAGCAGTGAAATCCGGACATTCCAAGGCTACACCTTC.

This clone was counted between two and nine times. The rearrangement links TRBV19 to TRBJ2-2, with D unresolved. The CDR3 runs to 11 residues. Germline lookup yields CDR1 LNHDA and CDR2 SQIVND (reference sequence). The V and J ends lost 3 bases and 10 bases respectively, with 6 bases between them. CDR3 bases: TGTGCCAGTAGTATTGAGGAGGAGCTGTTTTTT. Protein: CASSIEEELFF.

The chain recombines TRBV4-2 with TRBJ1-2, with D perhaps TRBD1 (5 bases). V was cut by 4 bases and J by 4 bases, with 13 bases left in between. Germline CDR1 LGHNA, CDR2 YNFKEQ. The CDR3 contains 14 residues. The CDR3 DNA reads as TGTGCCAGCAGCCCCCCAATGGGGGGCTATGGCTACACCTTC. The encoded protein is CASSPPMGGYGYTF.

This clone appeared a few times. The rearrangement uses TRBV5-1 and TRBJ1-3; D unresolved. The CDR3 sequence is 12 residues long. CDR1 and CDR2 (germline): SGHRS, YFSETQ. V was cut by 4 bases and J by 10 bases, with 12 bases left in between. The DNA for the CDR3 is TGCGCCAGCAGCCCGGGAGGAGAGACCATATATTTT. It yields the protein CASSPGGETIYF.